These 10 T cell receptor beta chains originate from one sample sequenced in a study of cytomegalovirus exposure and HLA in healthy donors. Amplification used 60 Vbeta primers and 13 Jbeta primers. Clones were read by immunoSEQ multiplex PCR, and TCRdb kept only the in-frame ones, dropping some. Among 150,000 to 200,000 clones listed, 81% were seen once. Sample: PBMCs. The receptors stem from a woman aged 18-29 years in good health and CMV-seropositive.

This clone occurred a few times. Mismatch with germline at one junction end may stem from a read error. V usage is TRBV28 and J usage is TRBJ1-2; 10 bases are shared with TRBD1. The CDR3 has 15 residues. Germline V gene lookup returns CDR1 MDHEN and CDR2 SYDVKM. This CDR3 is CASSQGTGEGSGHTF. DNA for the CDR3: TGTGCCAGCAGCCAGGGGACAGGGGAGGGGTCTGGCCACACCTTC.

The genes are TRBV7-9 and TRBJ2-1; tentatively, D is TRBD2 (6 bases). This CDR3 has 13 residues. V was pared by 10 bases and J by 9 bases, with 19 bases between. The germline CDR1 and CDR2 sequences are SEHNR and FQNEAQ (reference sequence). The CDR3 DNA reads TGTGCCACGTCCCGGGACTTCATGACTGAGCAGTTCTTC. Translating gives CATSRDFMTEQFF.

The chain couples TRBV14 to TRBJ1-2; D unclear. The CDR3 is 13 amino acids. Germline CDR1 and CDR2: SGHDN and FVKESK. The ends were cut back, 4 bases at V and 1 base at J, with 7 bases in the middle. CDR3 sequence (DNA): TGTGCCAGCAGCCCCGTTGTTAACTATGGCTACACCTTC. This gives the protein CASSPVVNYGYTF.

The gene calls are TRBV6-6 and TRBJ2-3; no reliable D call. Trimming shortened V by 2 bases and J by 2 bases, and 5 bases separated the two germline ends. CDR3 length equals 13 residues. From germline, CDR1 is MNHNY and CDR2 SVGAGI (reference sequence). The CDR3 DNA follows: TGTGCCAGCAGTTACCAACTCACAGATACGCAGTATTTT. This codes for CASSYQLTDTQYF.

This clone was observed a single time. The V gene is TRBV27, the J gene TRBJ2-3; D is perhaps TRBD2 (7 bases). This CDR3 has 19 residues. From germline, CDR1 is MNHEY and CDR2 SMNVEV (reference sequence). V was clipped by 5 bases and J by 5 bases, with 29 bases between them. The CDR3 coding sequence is TGTGCCAGCAGTCTTTCCCCACCCCGGTTGGGGGGGCGTAGAGATACGCAGTATTTT. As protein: CASSLSPPRLGGRRDTQYF.

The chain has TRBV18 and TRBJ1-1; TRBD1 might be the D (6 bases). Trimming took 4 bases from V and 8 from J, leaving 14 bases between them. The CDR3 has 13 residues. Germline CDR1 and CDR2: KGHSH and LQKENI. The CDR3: CASSLIDRREAFF. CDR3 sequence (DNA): TGTGCCAGCTCACTAATTGACAGGAGAGAAGCTTTCTTT.

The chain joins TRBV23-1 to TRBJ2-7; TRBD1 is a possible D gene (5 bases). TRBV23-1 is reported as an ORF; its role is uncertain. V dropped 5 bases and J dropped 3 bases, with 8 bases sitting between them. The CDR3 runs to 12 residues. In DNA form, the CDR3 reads TGCGCCAGCAGTGGGGCTTGCTACGAGCAGTACGTC. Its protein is CASSGACYEQYV.

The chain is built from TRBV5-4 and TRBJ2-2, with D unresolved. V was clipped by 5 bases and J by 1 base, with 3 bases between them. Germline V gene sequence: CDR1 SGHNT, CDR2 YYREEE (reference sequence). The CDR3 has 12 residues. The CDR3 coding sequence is TGTGCCAGCAGTCAGAACACCGGGGAGCTGTTTTTT. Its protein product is CASSQNTGELFF.

CDR3 amino acids: CASSQGTSGNTDTQYF. The CDR3 DNA follows: TGCGCCAGCAGCCAAGGGACTAGCGGGAACACAGATACGCAGTATTTT. The genes are TRBV5-1 and TRBJ2-3; 13 bases align to TRBD2. In germline, CDR1 is SGHRS, CDR2 YFSETQ. This CDR3 is built from 16 residues. J gave up 2 bases and V 4 bases, and 4 bases lay outside the gene matches.

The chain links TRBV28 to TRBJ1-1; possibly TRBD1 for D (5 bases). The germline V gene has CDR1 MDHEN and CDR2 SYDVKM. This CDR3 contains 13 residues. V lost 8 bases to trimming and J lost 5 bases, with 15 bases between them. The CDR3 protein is CASRPGVGTEAFF. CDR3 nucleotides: TGTGCCAGCCGACCGGGGGTAGGGACTGAAGCTTTCTTT.